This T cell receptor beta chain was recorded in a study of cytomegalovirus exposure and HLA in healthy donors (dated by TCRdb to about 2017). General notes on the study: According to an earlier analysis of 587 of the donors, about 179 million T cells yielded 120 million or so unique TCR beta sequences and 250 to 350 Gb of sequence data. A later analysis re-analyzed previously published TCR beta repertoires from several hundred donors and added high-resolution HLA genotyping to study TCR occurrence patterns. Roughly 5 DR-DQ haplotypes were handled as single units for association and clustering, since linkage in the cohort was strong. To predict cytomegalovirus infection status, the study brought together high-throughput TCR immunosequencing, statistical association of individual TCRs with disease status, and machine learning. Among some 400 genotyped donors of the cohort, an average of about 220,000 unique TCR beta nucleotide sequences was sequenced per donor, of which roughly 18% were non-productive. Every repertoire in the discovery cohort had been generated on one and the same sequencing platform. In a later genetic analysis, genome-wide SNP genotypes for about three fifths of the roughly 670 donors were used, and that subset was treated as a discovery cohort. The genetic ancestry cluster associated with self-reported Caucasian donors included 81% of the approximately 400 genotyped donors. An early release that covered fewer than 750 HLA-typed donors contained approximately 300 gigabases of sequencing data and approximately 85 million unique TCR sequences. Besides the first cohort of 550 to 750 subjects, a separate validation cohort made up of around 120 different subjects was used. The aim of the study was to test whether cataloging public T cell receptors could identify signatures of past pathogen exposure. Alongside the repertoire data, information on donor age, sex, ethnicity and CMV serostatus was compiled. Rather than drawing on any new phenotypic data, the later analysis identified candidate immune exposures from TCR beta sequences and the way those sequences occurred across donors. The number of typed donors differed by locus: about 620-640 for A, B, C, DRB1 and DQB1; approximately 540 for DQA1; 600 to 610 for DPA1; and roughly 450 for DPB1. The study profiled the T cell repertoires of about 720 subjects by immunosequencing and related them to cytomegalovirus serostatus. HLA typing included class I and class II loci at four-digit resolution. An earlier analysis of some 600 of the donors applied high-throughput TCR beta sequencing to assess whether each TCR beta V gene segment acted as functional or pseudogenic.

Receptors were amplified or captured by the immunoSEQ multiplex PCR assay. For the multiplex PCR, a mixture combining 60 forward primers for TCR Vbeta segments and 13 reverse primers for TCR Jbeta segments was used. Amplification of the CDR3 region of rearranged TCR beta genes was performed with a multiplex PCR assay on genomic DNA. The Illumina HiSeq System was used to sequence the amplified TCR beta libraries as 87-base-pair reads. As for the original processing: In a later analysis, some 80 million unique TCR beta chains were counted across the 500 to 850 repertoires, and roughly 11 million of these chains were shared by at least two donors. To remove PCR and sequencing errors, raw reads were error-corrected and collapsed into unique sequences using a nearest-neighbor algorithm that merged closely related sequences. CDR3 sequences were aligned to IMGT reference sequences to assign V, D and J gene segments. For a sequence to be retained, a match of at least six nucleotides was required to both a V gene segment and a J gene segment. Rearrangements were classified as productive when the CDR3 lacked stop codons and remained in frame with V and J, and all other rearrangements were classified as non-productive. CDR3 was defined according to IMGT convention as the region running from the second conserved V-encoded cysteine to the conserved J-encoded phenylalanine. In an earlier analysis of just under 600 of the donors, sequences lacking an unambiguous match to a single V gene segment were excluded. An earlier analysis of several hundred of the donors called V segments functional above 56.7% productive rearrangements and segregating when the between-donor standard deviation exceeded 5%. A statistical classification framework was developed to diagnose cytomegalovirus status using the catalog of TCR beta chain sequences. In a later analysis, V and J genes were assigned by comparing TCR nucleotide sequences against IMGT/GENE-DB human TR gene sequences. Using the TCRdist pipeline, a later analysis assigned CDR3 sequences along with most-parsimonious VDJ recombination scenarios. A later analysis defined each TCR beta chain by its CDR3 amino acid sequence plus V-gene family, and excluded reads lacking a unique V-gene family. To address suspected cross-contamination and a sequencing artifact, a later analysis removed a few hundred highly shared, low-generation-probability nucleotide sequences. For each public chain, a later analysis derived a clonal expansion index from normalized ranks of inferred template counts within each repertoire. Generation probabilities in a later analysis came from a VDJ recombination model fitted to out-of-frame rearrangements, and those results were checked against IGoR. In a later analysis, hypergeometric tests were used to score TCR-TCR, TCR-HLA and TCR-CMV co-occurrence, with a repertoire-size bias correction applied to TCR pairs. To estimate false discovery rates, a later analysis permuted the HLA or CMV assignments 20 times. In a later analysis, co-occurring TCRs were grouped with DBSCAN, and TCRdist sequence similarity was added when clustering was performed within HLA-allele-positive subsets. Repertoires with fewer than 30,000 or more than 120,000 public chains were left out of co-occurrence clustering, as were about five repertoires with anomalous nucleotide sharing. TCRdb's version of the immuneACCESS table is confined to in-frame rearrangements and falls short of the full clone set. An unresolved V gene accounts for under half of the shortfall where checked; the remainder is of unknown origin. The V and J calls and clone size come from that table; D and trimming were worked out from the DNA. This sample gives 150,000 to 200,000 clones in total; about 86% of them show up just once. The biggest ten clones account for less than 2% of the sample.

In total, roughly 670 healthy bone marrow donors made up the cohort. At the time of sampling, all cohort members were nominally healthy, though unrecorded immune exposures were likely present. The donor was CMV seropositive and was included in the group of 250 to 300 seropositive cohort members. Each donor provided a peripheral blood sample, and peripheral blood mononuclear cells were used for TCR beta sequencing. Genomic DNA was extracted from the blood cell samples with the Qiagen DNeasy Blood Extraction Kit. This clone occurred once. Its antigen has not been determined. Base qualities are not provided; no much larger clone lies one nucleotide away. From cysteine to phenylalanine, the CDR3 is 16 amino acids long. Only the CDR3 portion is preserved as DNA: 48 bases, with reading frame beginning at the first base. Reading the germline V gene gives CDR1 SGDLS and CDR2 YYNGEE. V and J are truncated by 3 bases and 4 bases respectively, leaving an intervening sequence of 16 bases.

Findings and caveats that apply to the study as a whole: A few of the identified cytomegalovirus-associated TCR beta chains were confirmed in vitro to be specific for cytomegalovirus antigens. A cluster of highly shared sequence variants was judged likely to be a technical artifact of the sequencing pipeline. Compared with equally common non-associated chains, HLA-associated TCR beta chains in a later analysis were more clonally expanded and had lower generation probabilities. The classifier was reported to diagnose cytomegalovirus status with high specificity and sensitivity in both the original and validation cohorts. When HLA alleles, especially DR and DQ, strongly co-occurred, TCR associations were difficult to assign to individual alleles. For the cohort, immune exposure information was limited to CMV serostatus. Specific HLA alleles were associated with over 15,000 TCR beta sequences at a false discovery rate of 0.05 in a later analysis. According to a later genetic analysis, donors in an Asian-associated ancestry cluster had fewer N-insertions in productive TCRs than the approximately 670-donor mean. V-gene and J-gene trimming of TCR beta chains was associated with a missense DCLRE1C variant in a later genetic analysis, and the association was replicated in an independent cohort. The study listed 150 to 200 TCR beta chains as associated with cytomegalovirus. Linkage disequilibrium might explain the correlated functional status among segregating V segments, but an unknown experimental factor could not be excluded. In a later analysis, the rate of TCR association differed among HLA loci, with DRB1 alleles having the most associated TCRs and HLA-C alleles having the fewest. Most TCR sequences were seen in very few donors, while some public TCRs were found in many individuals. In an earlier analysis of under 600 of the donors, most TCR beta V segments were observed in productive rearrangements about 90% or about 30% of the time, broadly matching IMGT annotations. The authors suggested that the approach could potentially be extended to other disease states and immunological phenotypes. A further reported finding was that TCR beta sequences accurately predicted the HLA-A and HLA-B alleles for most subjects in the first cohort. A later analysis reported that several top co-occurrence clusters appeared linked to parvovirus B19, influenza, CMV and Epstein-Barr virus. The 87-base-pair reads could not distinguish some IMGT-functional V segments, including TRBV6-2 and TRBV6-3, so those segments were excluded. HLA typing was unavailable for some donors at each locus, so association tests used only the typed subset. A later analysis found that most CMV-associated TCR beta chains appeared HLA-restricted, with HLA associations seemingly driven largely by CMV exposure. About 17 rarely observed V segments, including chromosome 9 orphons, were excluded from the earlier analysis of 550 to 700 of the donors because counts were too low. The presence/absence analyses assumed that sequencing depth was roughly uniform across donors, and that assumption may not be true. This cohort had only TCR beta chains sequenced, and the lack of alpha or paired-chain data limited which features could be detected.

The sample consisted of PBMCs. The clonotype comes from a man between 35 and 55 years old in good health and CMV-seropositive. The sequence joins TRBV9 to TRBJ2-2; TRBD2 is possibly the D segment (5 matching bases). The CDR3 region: CASSAPGSMGTGELFF. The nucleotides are TGTGCCAGCAGCGCCCCGGGGTCGATGGGCACCGGGGAGCTGTTTTTT.